This TCR beta chain emerged from a study of T cell responses to AZD1222 COVID-19 vaccine. V was shortened by 0 bases and J by 5 bases, with 15 bases between the two germline ends. CDR3 length: 15 residues. Germline lookup yields CDR1 SGDLS and CDR2 YYNGEE. Produced via immunoSEQ multiplex PCR; TCRdb's table is partial and in-frame only. The sample has some 100,000 clones, about 90% seen once. This receptor was taken from an adult in good health. The sequencing used peripheral blood, collected on day 0 of AZD1222 vaccination. The chain combines TRBV9 with TRBJ2-7; D not certain. CDR3 nucleotide sequence: TGTGCCAGCAGCGTAGGGCGGATCGGCTCGGACGAGCAGTACTTC. This codes for CASSVGRIGSDEQYF.